The 26 T cell receptor beta chains in this list originate from one sample, sequenced in a study of control samples from healthy donors and cancer patients. Repertoires were generated with immunoSEQ multiplex PCR, while TCRdb's copy carries only in-frame clones and drops some. The table records about 180,000 clones, 85% to 95% of them present only once. The source material was blood. These receptors all stem from a young woman in good health.

The chain links TRBV19 to TRBJ1-2; D gene ambiguous. Looked up from germline, CDR1 is LNHDA and CDR2 is SQIVND (reference sequence). This CDR3 is built from 13 residues. The V end lost 1 base, the J end lost 4 bases, and 7 bases lay between the germline ends. This chain's CDR3 is CASSIGPSYGYTF. The CDR3 DNA follows: TGTGCCAGTAGTATAGGGCCCTCCTATGGCTACACCTTC.

The chain couples TRBV29-1 to TRBJ1-1, with a weak D call TRBD1 (6 bases). CDR1 is SQVTM and CDR2 is ANQGSEA in the germline V gene. This CDR3 is 12 amino acids long. V shed 0 bases and J shed 8 bases, with 10 bases lying between them. CDR3 amino acids: CSVEEGAAEAFF. Written as DNA, the CDR3 is TGCAGCGTTGAAGAGGGGGCAGCGGAAGCTTTCTTT.

The V and J genes are TRBV7-9 and TRBJ1-2, with TRBD1 matching over 7 bases. Losses at the gene ends were 3 bases for V and 4 bases for J; bases not matched to a gene: 8. This CDR3 is 15 amino acids long. Germline CDR1 is SEHNR and CDR2 is FQNEAQ (reference sequence). This CDR3 reads CASSFETGLAYGYTF. CDR3 DNA sequence: TGTGCCAGCAGCTTTGAGACAGGGCTGGCCTATGGCTACACCTTC.

The chain uses TRBV5-6 and TRBJ1-4; maybe TRBD1 (5 bases). CDR1 SGHDT and CDR2 YYEEEE come from the germline V gene. The germline V and J ends were trimmed by 3 bases and 3 bases, with 9 bases remaining between them. The CDR3 runs to 14 residues. Here the CDR3 reads CASSSGTANEKLFF. The CDR3 region has the DNA TGTGCCAGCAGCTCCGGGACGGCTAATGAAAAACTGTTTTTT.

The chain recombines TRBV4-3 with TRBJ2-2; perhaps TRBD1 as D (5 bases). V lost 2 bases and J lost 4, with 20 bases in between. The CDR3 loop spans 18 amino acids. In germline, CDR1 is LGHNA, CDR2 YSLEER. For the CDR3, the DNA is TGCGCCAGCAGCCAAATGGGGCGGCGGAGTACGGGCACCGGGGAGCTGTTTTTT. It is translated as CASSQMGRRSTGTGELFF.

The V gene is TRBV3-1 (or the pseudogene TRBV3-2), the J gene TRBJ2-7; no definite D call. The CDR3 is 14 residues long. V shed 1 base and J shed 4 bases, with 11 bases lying between them. Per the germline V gene, CDR1 is LGHDT and CDR2 is YNNKEL (reference sequence). CDR3 in DNA: TGTGCCAGCAGCCAAGGTGGCACATCTTACGAGCAGTACTTC. Its protein is CASSQGGTSYEQYF.

CDR3 coding DNA: TGTGCCAGCAGCCGGGGAGGGACCCTCGCCAAAAACATTCAGTACTTC. Residues: CASSRGGTLAKNIQYF. The chain carries TRBV6-2 or TRBV6-3 and TRBJ2-4; TRBD2 agrees at 7 bases. V lost 6 bases to trimming and J lost 1 base; unmatched junction nucleotides: 9. CDR3 length equals 16 residues. Germline loops: CDR1 MNHEY, CDR2 SVGEGT.

The genes are TRBV5-6 and TRBJ1-2; no reliable D call. Germline V gene sequence: CDR1 SGHDT, CDR2 YYEEEE. There are 12 residues in the CDR3. Trimming stripped 1 base from V and 8 bases from J, with 9 bases between. The CDR3 DNA is TGTGCCAGCAGCTTGTCGCGAAGAGGCTACACCTTC. The encoded protein is CASSLSRRGYTF. The full variable domain, completed using reference TRBV5-6 and TRBJ1-2, is DAGVTQSPTHLIKTRGQQVTLRCSPKSGHDTVSWYQQALGQGPQFIFQYYEEEERQRGNFPDRFSGHQFPNYSSELNVNALLLGDSALYLCASSLSRRGYTFGSGTRLTVV.

V gene TRBV6-5 combines with J gene TRBJ1-3; possible D gene TRBD1, 5 bases. V lost 5 bases and J 3 bases, leaving 8 bases between the germline ends. CDR3 length: 13 residues. In germline, CDR1 is MNHEY, CDR2 SVGAGI. This chain's CDR3 is CASSRDGGNTIYF. CDR3 coding DNA: TGTGCCAGCAGTCGGGACGGTGGAAACACCATATATTTT.

This clone was counted at least ten times. The CDR3 DNA sequence: TGTGCCAGCTCACCTCGGACGGGATCCTACGAGCAGTACTTC. Translating gives CASSPRTGSYEQYF. V and J are TRBV18 and TRBJ2-7, with D possibly being TRBD2 (5 bases). Deletions cut 3 bases from V and 1 base from J, with 10 bases between. This CDR3 contains 14 residues. Germline V gene lookup returns CDR1 KGHSH and CDR2 LQKENI.

The rearrangement joins TRBV5-4 to TRBJ1-1; 10 positions agree with TRBD1. J was trimmed by 4 bases and V by 3 bases; bases with no gene match: 3. The CDR3 has 14 residues. Germline V CDR1 and CDR2: SGHNT, YYREEE (reference sequence). The CDR3 sequence: CASSWDRGSTEAFF. The CDR3 DNA sequence: TGTGCCAGCAGCTGGGACAGGGGATCCACTGAAGCTTTCTTT.

The CDR3 DNA reads as TGTGCCAGTGGGGGGACTTACTCCTATAATTCACCCCTCCACTTT. Residues: CASGGTYSYNSPLHF. The chain recombines TRBV27 with TRBJ1-6, with D possibly being TRBD1 (5 bases). This CDR3 is built from 15 residues. Germline V gene sequence: CDR1 MNHEY, CDR2 SMNVEV (reference sequence). The V gene lost 9 bases and the J gene lost 0 bases, with 12 bases spanning the gap.

This clone was recorded a few times. The chain joins TRBV6-6 to TRBJ1-2, with D maybe TRBD1 (5 bases). CDR1 is MNHNY and CDR2 is SVGAGI in the germline V gene (reference sequence). This CDR3 is 14 amino acids long. Trimming pared 2 bases from V and 2 bases from J, leaving 9 bases between. The CDR3 DNA sequence: TGTGCCAGCAGTTACGAGAGGGGAAACTATGGCTACACCTTC. Residues: CASSYERGNYGYTF.

The chain uses TRBV27 and TRBJ1-5; TRBD1 matches 8 bases. Looked up from germline, CDR1 is MNHEY and CDR2 is SMNVEV (reference sequence). V was clipped by 5 bases and J by 6 bases; unmatched bases: 6. CDR3 size: 14 residues. This CDR3 reads CASSPRTGPQPQHF. CDR3 nucleotide sequence: TGTGCCAGCAGTCCCAGGACAGGGCCTCAGCCCCAGCATTTT.

This clone was seen once. The chain carries TRBV5-1 and TRBJ1-6; possibly TRBD1 for D (6 bases). Germline CDR1 SGHRS, CDR2 YFSETQ. Trimming cost V 0 bases and J 5 bases, with 12 bases left between them. The CDR3 spans 16 residues. This CDR3 is CASSLDRTENNSPLHF. The CDR3 bases are TGCGCCAGCAGCTTGGATAGGACAGAAAATAATTCACCCCTCCACTTT.

This clone was seen a few times. CDR3 sequence (DNA): TGTGCCAGCAGCTCCGGGACTAGCGGGTCCTACAATGAGCAGTTCTTC. Its protein is CASSSGTSGSYNEQFF. V is TRBV11-2 and J is TRBJ2-1; 12 positions agree with TRBD2. The germline V gene encodes CDR1 SGHAT and CDR2 FQNNGV. CDR3 size: 16 residues. V gave up 4 bases and J gave up 1 base; unmatched junction bases: 2. Full variable domain (rest looked up from reference TRBV11-2 and TRBJ2-1): EAGVAQSPRYKIIEKRQSVAFWCNPISGHATLYWYQQILGQGPKLLIQFQNNGVVDDSQLPKDRFSAERLKGVDSTLKIQPAKLEDSAVYLCASSSGTSGSYNEQFFGPGTRLTVL.

Here the CDR3 reads CASSQGQGNRGYTF. Written as DNA, the CDR3 is TGTGCCAGCAGCCAGGGACAGGGTAATAGGGGCTACACCTTC. J is TRBJ1-2 and V is TRBV14; 9 nucleotides agree with TRBD1. CDR3 length: 14 amino acids. Germline V gene data show CDR1 as SGHDN and CDR2 as FVKESK. The trim removed 3 bases at V and 8 bases at J, leaving 7 bases unmatched.

The V and J genes are TRBV19 and TRBJ1-3, with D unresolved. The CDR3 is 13 amino acids. CDR1 and CDR2 from the germline V gene are LNHDA and SQIVND (reference sequence). V was trimmed by 7 bases and J by 1 base, leaving 8 bases between them. The CDR3 DNA follows: TGTGCCAGTACCGGCCTATCTGGAAACACCATATATTTT. This sequence encodes CASTGLSGNTIYF.

The chain joins TRBV28 to TRBJ2-7; maybe TRBD2 (7 bases). This CDR3 region has 12 residues. Germline assignment: CDR1 MDHEN and CDR2 SYDVKM. V lost 8 bases, J lost 7 bases, and 15 bases lay in between. CDR3 residues: CASVGGAREQYF. CDR3 DNA: TGTGCCAGCGTGGGGGGGGCGAGAGAGCAGTACTTC.

The V and J genes are TRBV5-1 and TRBJ2-7; TRBD1 or TRBD2 may be the D gene (5 bases each). Germline V CDR1 and CDR2: SGHRS, YFSETQ. This CDR3 comprises 12 residues. Trimming took off 3 bases at V and 3 bases at J, with 7 bases between the two ends. CDR3 nucleotides: TGCGCCAGCAGCTGGGACGGCTACGAGCAGTACTTC. It codes for CASSWDGYEQYF.

This chain connects TRBV18 to TRBJ2-7; TRBD1 or TRBD2 may be the D gene (5 bases each). CDR3 size: 13 residues. Trimming removed 0 bases from V and 6 bases from J, with 9 bases in between. In germline, CDR1 is KGHSH, CDR2 LQKENI. This chain's CDR3 is CASSPPTGPEQYF. CDR3 sequence (DNA): TGTGCCAGCTCACCACCAACGGGGCCCGAGCAGTACTTC.

This clone was counted a single time. This chain connects TRBV6-2 or TRBV6-3 to TRBJ2-7; D is unresolved. The germline V and J ends were trimmed by 0 bases and 2 bases, with 11 bases remaining between them. CDR3 size: 15 residues. The germline V gene encodes CDR1 MNHEY and CDR2 SVGEGT. The CDR3 region is CASSYSRAMAYEQYF. DNA for the CDR3: TGTGCCAGCAGTTACTCGAGAGCGATGGCCTACGAGCAGTACTTC.

The V and J genes are TRBV11-2 and TRBJ1-1; D call uncertain. V lost 4 bases and J 0 bases, leaving 6 bases between the germline ends. Germline V gene data show CDR1 as SGHAT and CDR2 as FQNNGV. CDR3 size: 13 residues. The CDR3 loop reads CASSWSMNTEAFF. The CDR3 DNA reads TGTGCCAGCAGCTGGAGTATGAACACTGAAGCTTTCTTT.

V usage is TRBV3-1 (or the pseudogene TRBV3-2) and J usage is TRBJ2-7; D gene ambiguous. Trimming shortened V by 0 bases and J by 7 bases, and 16 bases separated the two germline ends. This CDR3 spans 15 amino acids. Germline CDR1 is LGHDT and CDR2 is YNNKEL (reference sequence). The CDR3 reads CASSQDPLPTTEQYF. Written as DNA, the CDR3 is TGTGCCAGCAGCCAAGATCCCCTCCCGACGACGGAGCAGTACTTC.

This clone was seen a handful of times. The J gene is TRBJ2-2, the V gene TRBV19; tentative D call: TRBD1 (6 bases). The CDR3 has 15 residues. With 5 bases removed from V and 1 base from J, the gap between germline ends came to 11 bases. Germline loops: CDR1 LNHDA, CDR2 SQIVND (reference sequence). CDR3 sequence (DNA): TGTGCCAGTAGTCACAGGGTGGAGAACACCGGGGAGCTGTTTTTT. It encodes CASSHRVENTGELFF.

About this clone: Other DNA sequences within the sample encode an identical CDR3. The chain has TRBV18 and TRBJ2-5; unclear D gene. There are 14 residues in the CDR3. The germline gives CDR1 KGHSH, CDR2 LQKENI. V lost 0 bases to trimming and J lost 2 bases, with 7 bases between them. The CDR3 loop is CASSPPGRQETQYF. The CDR3, as DNA: TGTGCCAGCTCACCACCGGGCCGACAAGAGACCCAGTACTTC.